A selection of T cell receptor beta chains follows, all from one sample in a study of OX40 agonist ivuxolimab in advanced cancers. The table came from immunoSEQ multiplex PCR; TCRdb's copy has only in-frame clones and leaves some out. The data hold approximately 58,000 clones, with 82% observed a single time. Sequences were derived from CD4+ or CD8+ T cells sorted from blood, sampled in a trial of the OX40 agonist ivuxolimab. Source of these receptors: an adult with an advanced solid tumor such as melanoma, head and neck, liver or kidney cancer. Both conserved end residues are part of each CDR3. A D gene is named only where the DNA matches it firmly. Size is stated for part of the rows, as once, few or many counts, or as a class when the clone is expanded.

>NA|NA|TRBJ1-2|TRBV29-1
TGCAGCGTTAGTGAAGGTCATGGCTACACCTTC
CSVSEGHGYTF
>NA|NA|TRBJ1-1|TRBV5-1
TGCGCCAGCAGTGAGAACACTGAAGCTTTCTTT
CASSENTEAFF
>NA|NA|TRBJ2-1|TRBV7-9
TGTGCCAGCAGTCTTAGGGCGGGACTCAGCTACAATGAGCAGTTCTTC
CASSLRAGLSYNEQFF
>NA|NA|TRBJ1-6|TRBV5-6
TGTGCCAGCAGCTTGGCATCAGGGGTAGGTAATTCACCCCTCCACTTT
CASSLASGVGNSPLHF
>NA|NA|TRBJ2-1|TRBV11-1
TGTGCCAGCAGCTCGCGACAGGTATACAATGAGCAGTTCTTC
CASSSRQVYNEQFF
>NA|NA|TRBJ2-3|TRBV19
TGTGCCAGTAGTATAATCGCTGGGGTAGGCACAGATACGCAGTATTTT
CASSIIAGVGTDTQYF
>NA|once|TRBJ2-7|TRBV7-2
TGTGCCAGCAGCTTAGCCCCTGATACCTACGAGCAGTACTTC
CASSLAPDTYEQYF
>TRBD2|NA|TRBJ2-7|TRBV7-2
TGTGCCAGCAGCTTACAGCGGGGTGCCTACGAGCAGTACTTC
CASSLQRGAYEQYF
>NA|NA|TRBJ2-1|TRBV4-1
TGCGCCAGCAGCCAAGGGCTCCCGGGGCAGGGATTCAATGAGCAGTTCTTC
CASSQGLPGQGFNEQFF
>NA|few|TRBJ1-2|TRBV30
TGTGCCTGGAGTAGGCCAGGGGATACTAACTATGGCTACACCTTC
CAWSRPGDTNYGYTF
>NA|once|TRBJ2-6|TRBV9
TGTGCCAGCAGCGTAGGGAGGGGGCGCGGGGCTGGGGCCAACGTCCTGACTTTC
CASSVGRGRGAGANVLTF
>NA|few|TRBJ1-5|TRBV5-5
TGTGCCAGCAGCTTAAGGGACACACTTAGCAATCAGCCCCAGCATTTT
CASSLRDTLSNQPQHF
>TRBD2|few|TRBJ2-1|TRBV7-8
TGTGCCAGCAGCTTAGATGGGGGGGACCGGAATGAGCAGTTCTTC
CASSLDGGDRNEQFF
>NA|many|TRBJ2-7|TRBV28
TGTGCCAGCAGTTCCACAGGTGATCTTTACGAGCAGTACTTC
CASSSTGDLYEQYF
>NA|NA|TRBJ2-7|TRBV7-8
TGTGCCAGCAGGCTAGACTCACGGAAGGCCTACGAGCAGTACTTC
CASRLDSRKAYEQYF
>TRBD1|NA|TRBJ2-5|TRBV15
TGTGCCACCAACACAGGGGCAAGGGGGGAGACCCAGTACTTC
CATNTGARGETQYF
>NA|NA|TRBJ2-7|TRBV9
TGTGCCAGCAGCGTTAGGTGGGAGTTTAACGAGCAGTACTTC
CASSVRWEFNEQYF
>NA|NA|TRBJ2-4|TRBV7-6
TGTGCCAGCAGCTTAGAGGGTGCCATTGGTGGAAACATTCAGTACTTC
CASSLEGAIGGNIQYF
>NA|NA|TRBJ2-7|TRBV13
TGTGCCAGCAGCTCAAGAGGGGGGTTTAAGGTCGGGCAGTACTTC
CASSSRGGFKVGQYF
>TRBD2|NA|TRBJ2-1|TRBV2
TGTGCCAGCAACAAACTAGCGGGAGGGTACAATGAGCAGTTCTTC
CASNKLAGGYNEQFF
>NA|NA|TRBJ2-1|TRBV10-1
TGCGCCAGCAGTGAGTTACGGGGTTCTGAGCAGTTCTTC
CASSELRGSEQFF
>NA|NA|TRBJ1-2|TRBV5-1
TGCGCCAGCAGCTTTATGGCGAACTATGACTACACCTTC
CASSFMANYDYTF
>NA|NA|TRBJ1-2|TRBV18
TGTGCCAGCTCACCCCGGGAAAGTCATCGTGGCTACACCTTC
CASSPRESHRGYTF
>TRBD1|NA|TRBJ1-6|TRBV6-5
TGTGCCAGCAGCTCTGACAGGGCGCGATCACCCCTCCACTTT
CASSSDRARSPLHF
>NA|NA|TRBJ1-5|TRBV5-1
TGCGCCAGCAGCTTAACGGGGCGAGATCAGCCCCAGCATTTT
CASSLTGRDQPQHF
>NA|NA|TRBJ1-1|TRBV29-1
TGCAGCGTCAAGGGTATAGGGGATCTTACTGAAGCTTTCTTT
CSVKGIGDLTEAFF
>TRBD2|NA|TRBJ2-2|TRBV5-1
TGCGCCAGCAGCTTGGTGGCGGGAGGGCCCGGGGAGCTGTTTTTT
CASSLVAGGPGELFF
>NA|NA|TRBJ2-3|TRBV29-1
TGCAGCGTTGAAGGGAGAGTTTTCACAGATACGCAGTATTTT
CSVEGRVFTDTQYF
>TRBD1|NA|TRBJ1-5|TRBV19
TGTGCCAGTAGCTTACAGGGGGCGCTTGGTCAGCCCCAGCATTTT
CASSLQGALGQPQHF
>TRBD1|few|TRBJ1-2|TRBV28
TGTGCCAGCAGCCAAACGGACAGGGTCGGCGGTGGCTACACCTTC
CASSQTDRVGGGYTF
>NA|NA|TRBJ1-5|TRBV11-1
TGTGCCAGCACCCTGGCACAGTATAGCAATCAGCCCCAGCATTTT
CASTLAQYSNQPQHF
>TRBD2|NA|TRBJ2-1|TRBV11-2
TGTGCCAGCAGCTTAGACCTCCAAGGTAGCGGGAGGGGGTCGGTCTTC
CASSLDLQGSGRGSVF
>NA|few|TRBJ2-4|TRBV7-8
TGTGCCAGCAGCTTTTCCGGGACCAAAAACATTCAGTACTTC
CASSFSGTKNIQYF
>NA|NA|TRBJ2-7|TRBV11-3
TGTGCCAGCAGCTTAAACAGAGTGCGGGAGCAGTACTTC
CASSLNRVREQYF
>NA|NA|TRBJ1-1|TRBV5-4
TGTGCCAGCAGCTGGTACACAGACAAAGCTTTCTTT
CASSWYTDKAFF
>NA|NA|TRBJ1-1|TRBV19
TGTGCCAGTACCCTAATCGACAGGCAGGGTGAAGCTTTCTTT
CASTLIDRQGEAFF
>TRBD1|NA|TRBJ2-3|TRBV6-5
TGTGCCAGCAGTGGGGGGACAGGGGCAGATACGCAGTATTTT
CASSGGTGADTQYF
>TRBD1|NA|TRBJ2-1|TRBV7-3
TGTGCCAGCAGCCCCCAGGGGGCCATATACAATGAGCAGTTCTTC
CASSPQGAIYNEQFF
>NA|NA|TRBJ2-7|TRBV30
TGTGCCGGACGGGGCCGGGGGGCTTGGGAGCAGTACTTC
CAGRGRGAWEQYF
>TRBD1|few|TRBJ2-3|TRBV6-1
TGTGCCACTAAACAGGGGGCCAGCACAGATACGCAGTATTTT
CATKQGASTDTQYF
>NA|NA|TRBJ2-6|TRBV27
TGTGCCAGCAGTTTTTGGGTAAACGGGGCCAACGTCCTGACTTTC
CASSFWVNGANVLTF
>NA|few|TRBJ1-2|TRBV9
TGTGCCAGCAGCGGACCACAGGGTAACTATGGCTACACCTTC
CASSGPQGNYGYTF